One sample yielded the 13 T cell receptor beta chains listed below, sequenced in a study of cytotoxic CD8 clonotypes in ibrutinib-treated CLL. This table comes from immunoSEQ multiplex PCR, and its TCRdb copy is limited to in-frame clones, with some not included. The data show roughly 330,000 clones, roughly 70% seen once. The sample here was PBMCs, taken after 36 months of ibrutinib treatment. Receptors originate from a human donor with chronic lymphocytic leukemia.

A few counts support this clone. This chain connects TRBV28 to TRBJ1-1; weak D call: TRBD1 (5 bases). This CDR3 is built from 15 residues. Trimming cost V 2 bases and J 6 bases, with 16 bases left between them. The germline V gene encodes CDR1 MDHEN and CDR2 SYDVKM. CDR3 coding DNA: TGTGCCAGCAGTTTAAGGGGTTGGGTATCCGCTGAAGCTTTCTTT. Translated: CASSLRGWVSAEAFF. Based on the CDR3 plus reference TRBV28 and TRBJ1-1, the full variable domain is DVKVTQSSRYLVKRTGEKVFLECVQDMDHENMFWYRQDPGLGLRLIYFSYDVKMKEKGDIPEGYSVSREKKERFSLILESASTNQTSMYLCASSLRGWVSAEAFFGQGTRLTVV.

The table lists this clone with a few counts. V is TRBV29-1 and J is TRBJ1-1, with D unclear. Germline-derived CDR1 and CDR2 are SQVTM and ANQGSEA. The V end lost 4 bases, the J end lost 0 bases, and 9 bases lay between the germline ends. This CDR3 has 13 residues. CDR3 region: CSVGEGLNTEAFF. In DNA form, the CDR3 reads TGCAGCGTTGGGGAAGGCTTGAACACTGAAGCTTTCTTT.

The gene calls are TRBV10-2 and TRBJ2-7; D is perhaps TRBD1 or TRBD2 (5 bases each). The germline V and J ends were trimmed by 6 bases and 4 bases, with 22 bases remaining between them. Per germline, CDR1 WSHSY and CDR2 SAAADI. This CDR3 is built from 16 residues. The CDR3 DNA follows: TGCGCCAGCAGGACCCCCTTGGGACGGCAGAATTACGAGCAGTACTTC. This translates into CASRTPLGRQNYEQYF.

This clone was found a few times. The rearrangement links TRBV15 to TRBJ1-4; no firm D call. CDR1 LNHNV and CDR2 YYDKDF come from the germline V gene (reference sequence). The length of the CDR3 is 13 residues. V dropped 3 bases and J dropped 1 base, with 3 bases sitting between them. CDR3 residues: CATSRGTNEKLFF. CDR3 nucleotide sequence: TGTGCCACCAGCAGGGGAACTAATGAAAAACTGTTTTTT.

The chain has TRBV9 and TRBJ2-1; possibly TRBD2 for D (5 bases). The CDR3 loop spans 13 amino acids. The germline gives CDR1 SGDLS, CDR2 YYNGEE. With 3 bases removed from V and 1 base from J, the gap between germline ends came to 5 bases. CDR3 in amino acids: CASSGTSYNEQFF. CDR3 sequence (DNA): TGTGCCAGCAGCGGGACTTCCTACAATGAGCAGTTCTTC.

V and J are TRBV7-3 and TRBJ2-6; tentative D call: TRBD1 (7 bases). Looked up from germline, CDR1 is SGHTA and CDR2 is FQGTGA. The CDR3 has 17 amino acids. V lost 6 bases, J lost 0 bases, and 15 bases lay in between. In DNA, the CDR3 is TGTGCCAGCAGAGATGCAGGGGGAGGCTCTGGGGCCAACGTCCTGACTTTC. The encoded protein is CASRDAGGGSGANVLTF.

This clone was seen more than once but under ten times. J is TRBJ2-2 and V is TRBV5-6; D not certain. Trimming pared 2 bases from V and 3 bases from J, leaving 2 bases between. Germline values: CDR1 SGHDT, CDR2 YYEEEE. This CDR3 contains 12 residues. CDR3 in amino acids: CASSLYTGELFF. CDR3 nucleotide sequence: TGTGCCAGCAGCTTATACACCGGGGAGCTGTTTTTT.

In this sample, this clone turned up once. The chain joins TRBV29-1 to TRBJ2-2, with D maybe TRBD2 (5 bases). V lost 5 bases, J lost 0 bases, and 7 bases lay in between. CDR3 size: 13 residues. CDR1 SQVTM and CDR2 ANQGSEA come from the germline V gene. CDR3: CSVRTSNTGELFF. Here the CDR3 DNA reads TGCAGCGTTAGGACTTCGAACACCGGGGAGCTGTTTTTT.

This chain joins TRBV6-5 and TRBJ2-7; 12 bases fit TRBD2. Germline V lookup: CDR1 MNHEY, CDR2 SVGAGI. V was pared by 2 bases and J by 6 bases, with 5 bases of the junction left unmatched. The CDR3 totals 15 residues. In DNA, the CDR3 is TGTGCCAGCAGTTACGGTACTAGCGGGGGGATCGAGCAGTACTTC. It is translated as CASSYGTSGGIEQYF.

The chain combines TRBV5-1 with TRBJ1-6; D gene unclear. Per germline, CDR1 SGHRS and CDR2 YFSETQ. The CDR3 is made up of 16 amino acids. Trimming shortened V by 0 bases and J by 0 bases, and 7 bases separated the two germline ends. This chain's CDR3 is CASSLASSSYNSPLHF. CDR3 nucleotides: TGCGCCAGCAGCTTGGCGTCGAGCTCCTATAATTCACCCCTCCACTTT. The complete variable domain, with remaining parts taken from reference TRBV5-1 and TRBJ1-6, reads KAGVTQTPRYLIKTRGQQVTLSCSPISGHRSVSWYQQTPGQGLQFLFEYFSETQRNKGNFPGRFSGRQFSNSRSEMNVSTLELGDSALYLCASSLASSSYNSPLHFGNGTRLTVT.

V and J are TRBV29-1 and TRBJ1-2; D is ambiguous. The CDR3 extends over 8 amino acids. CDR1 and CDR2 (germline): SQVTM, ANQGSEA. V shed 5 bases and J shed 13 bases, with 8 bases lying between them. In nucleotides, the CDR3 is TGCAGCGTTCCTCCTGGCACCTTC. Protein product: CSVPPGTF.

The chain employs TRBV25-1 and TRBJ2-1; tentatively, D is TRBD2 (6 bases). Trimming shortened V by 3 bases and J by 1 base, and 16 bases separated the two germline ends. Germline V gives CDR1 MGHDK, CDR2 SYGVNS. The CDR3 covers 17 residues. In DNA form, the CDR3 reads TGTGCCAGCAGTGATCTAAAGTCTCTAGCGTCCTACAATGAGCAGTTCTTC. Its translation is CASSDLKSLASYNEQFF. The full variable domain, in which reference TRBV25-1 and TRBJ2-1 provide the parts outside the CDR3, is EADIYQTPRYLVIGTGKKITLECSQTMGHDKMYWYQQDPGMELHLIHYSYGVNSTEKGDLSSESTVSRIRTEHFPLTLESARPSHTSQYLCASSDLKSLASYNEQFFGPGTRLTVL.

This chain joins TRBV28 and TRBJ2-3; unclear D gene. CDR1 and CDR2 (germline): MDHEN, SYDVKM. V lost 5 bases and J 0 bases, leaving 12 bases between the germline ends. The CDR3 is 15 amino acids. The CDR3 DNA is TGTGCCAGCAGTCTCGATGGGCTTAGCACAGATACGCAGTATTTT. Amino acids: CASSLDGLSTDTQYF.